This T cell receptor beta chain is from a study of beta chain features in type 1 diabetes. Whole-study findings and limits: For patients, the naive, central memory and Treg TCRB repertoires appeared more alike than for healthy donors. Among patients with Type 1 diabetes, TCRB CDR3s were moderately but significantly shorter in every one of the four CD4+ subsets.

Every isolated RNA sample was fully reverse transcribed, so sequencing captured expressed TCRB transcripts. Sequenced naive, central memory and regulatory T cell samples produced an average of approximately 3.5 million reads. Assay used: immunoSEQ multiplex PCR; TCRdb lists only in-frame clones, some missing. The data hold some 300,000 clones, with about 8% observed a single time. This clone was counted between two and nine times. Its antigen is currently unknown. Deletions cut 8 bases from V and 8 bases from J, with 18 bases between. CDR1 and CDR2 (germline): GTSNPN, SVGIG (reference sequence). This CDR3 is built from 13 residues. CD45RO/CCR7/CD25/CD127/CD95/CD27 separated CD4+ naive, central memory, regulatory and stem cell-like memory cells by sorting.

This TCR derives from a woman aged 18-29 years in good health. V gene TRBV30 combines with J gene TRBJ1-4; D possibly corresponds to TRBD1 (6 bases). Sequencing was performed on central memory CD4+ T cells from blood. CDR3 amino acids: CASQTGGREKLFF. For the CDR3, the DNA is TGTGCCAGTCAGACAGGAGGGAGGGAAAAACTGTTTTTT.